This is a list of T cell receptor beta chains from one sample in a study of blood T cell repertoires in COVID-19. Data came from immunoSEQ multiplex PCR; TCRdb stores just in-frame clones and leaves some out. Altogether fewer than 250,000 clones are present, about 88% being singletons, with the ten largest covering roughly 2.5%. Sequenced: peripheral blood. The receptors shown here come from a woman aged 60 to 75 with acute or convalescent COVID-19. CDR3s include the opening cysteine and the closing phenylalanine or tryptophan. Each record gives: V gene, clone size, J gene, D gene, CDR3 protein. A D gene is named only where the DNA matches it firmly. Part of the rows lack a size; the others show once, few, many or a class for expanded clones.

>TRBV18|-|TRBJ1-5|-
CASSPRQPQHF
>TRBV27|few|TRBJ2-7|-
CASSPGKWSYEQYF
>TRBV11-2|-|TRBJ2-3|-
CASSLDPRDISTDTQYF
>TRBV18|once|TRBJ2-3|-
CASSHRDEGNTQYF
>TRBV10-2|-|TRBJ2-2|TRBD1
CASAIPKGQAYTGELFF
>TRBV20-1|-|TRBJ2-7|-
CSANREYEQYF
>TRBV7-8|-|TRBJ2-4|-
CASSRWSGLAKNIQYF
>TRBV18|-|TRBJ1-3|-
CASSPSEPSGNTIYF
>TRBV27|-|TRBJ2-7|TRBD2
CASSLGSGGYEQYF
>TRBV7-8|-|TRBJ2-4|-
CASSFRRPGDIQYF
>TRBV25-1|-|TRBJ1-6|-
CASTIRPALDYNSPLHF
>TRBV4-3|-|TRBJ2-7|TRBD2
CASSQEEKASGIYEQYF
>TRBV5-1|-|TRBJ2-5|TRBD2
CASSLGRGGQETQYF
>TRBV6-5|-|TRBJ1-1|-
CASRVGGRGDTEAFF
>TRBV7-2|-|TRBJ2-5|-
CASSLLRPGLQETQYF
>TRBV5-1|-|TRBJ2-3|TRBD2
CASSPRGGGTTSTDTQYF
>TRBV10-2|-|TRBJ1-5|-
CASSESTYGGPNQPQHF
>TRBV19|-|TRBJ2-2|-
CASSMGSSFTGELFF
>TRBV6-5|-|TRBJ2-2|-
CASKVEANLGGELFF